A single sample is the source of the 20 T cell receptor beta chains below, sequenced in a study of T cell responses to AZD1222 COVID-19 vaccine. The protocol was immunoSEQ multiplex PCR, while the TCRdb copy is restricted to in-frame clones and leaves out a portion. The sample has fewer than 180,000 clones; roughly 90% are singletons. The sample consisted of peripheral blood, taken 28 days after the second AZD1222 dose. These receptors all stem from an adult who received the AZD1222 COVID-19 vaccine.

V is TRBV27 and J is TRBJ1-2; D is unresolved. This CDR3 is built from 12 residues. CDR1 and CDR2 from the germline V gene are MNHEY and SMNVEV (reference sequence). V lost 5 bases and J 8 bases, leaving 12 bases between the germline ends. CDR3 sequence reads: CASSAPSLGYTF. In DNA form, the CDR3 reads TGTGCCAGCAGTGCCCCATCTTTAGGCTACACCTTC.

This clone showed up just once. The gene calls are TRBV4-1 and TRBJ2-1; 10 positions match TRBD2. This CDR3 region has 16 residues. Per the germline V gene, CDR1 is MGHRA and CDR2 is YSYEKL. After removal of 0 bases from V and 6 bases from J, the junction contained 5 bases not matched to a gene. Here the CDR3 reads CASSQEPLAGLNEQFF. CDR3 nucleotide sequence: TGCGCCAGCAGCCAAGAGCCACTAGCGGGACTCAATGAGCAGTTCTTC.

This chain uses TRBV6-5 with TRBJ1-2; possible D gene TRBD1, 6 bases. The CDR3 consists of 14 residues. Trimming cost V 6 bases and J 7 bases, with 18 bases left between them. Germline loops: CDR1 MNHEY, CDR2 SVGAGI. This CDR3 reads CASSFRGGRSGYTF. CDR3 in DNA: TGTGCCAGCAGCTTTCGGGGGGGGCGCAGTGGCTACACCTTC.

V and J are TRBV3-1 (or the pseudogene TRBV3-2) and TRBJ1-3, with D uncertain. Germline V lookup: CDR1 LGHDT, CDR2 YNNKEL (reference sequence). There are 14 residues in the CDR3. Trimming stripped 1 base from V and 7 bases from J, with 11 bases between. This chain's CDR3 is CASSQGVGRNTIYF. In nucleotides, the CDR3 is TGTGCCAGCAGCCAAGGTGTCGGGCGCAACACCATATATTTT.

The chain links TRBV27 to TRBJ1-2, with unresolved D. The V gene lost 0 bases and the J gene lost 0 bases, with 11 bases spanning the gap. CDR3 length equals 16 residues. CDR1 and CDR2 (germline): MNHEY, SMNVEV (reference sequence). CDR3 loop: CASSLSTAQANYGYTF. DNA for the CDR3: TGTGCCAGCAGTTTATCAACAGCTCAAGCTAACTATGGCTACACCTTC.

J is TRBJ2-7 and V is TRBV5-1, with 7 bases aligning to TRBD2. J was trimmed by 0 bases and V by 0 bases; bases with no gene match: 6. There are 16 residues in the CDR3. CDR1 and CDR2 (germline): SGHRS, YFSETQ. The CDR3 bases are TGCGCCAGCAGCTTGGCCTTCGCGGGAGACTCCTACGAGCAGTACTTC. It encodes CASSLAFAGDSYEQYF.

The chain has TRBV6-2 or TRBV6-3 and TRBJ2-1, with D perhaps matching TRBD2 (6 bases). Trimming removed 4 bases at V and 2 bases at J, with 12 bases between. From germline, CDR1 is MNHEY and CDR2 SVGEGT. The CDR3 has 15 amino acids. The CDR3 DNA follows: TGTGCCAGCAGTTCTCTGACTAGTCCCTACAATGAGCAGTTCTTC. Translating it yields CASSSLTSPYNEQFF.

The gene calls are TRBV5-6 and TRBJ2-1; maybe TRBD2 (6 bases). Germline lookup yields CDR1 SGHDT and CDR2 YYEEEE. This CDR3 has 15 residues. V was shortened by 0 bases and J by 4 bases, with 11 bases between the two germline ends. DNA of the CDR3: TGTGCCAGCAGCTTGGACCGGGAGTATTACAATGAGCAGTTCTTC. Amino acid sequence: CASSLDREYYNEQFF.

V usage is TRBV29-1 and J usage is TRBJ2-7; D uncertain. The ends were cut back, 4 bases at V and 3 bases at J, with 7 bases in the middle. Germline V gene lookup returns CDR1 SQVTM and CDR2 ANQGSEA. This CDR3 is 11 amino acids long. CDR3 amino acids: CSVGLVYEQYF. CDR3 DNA: TGCAGCGTTGGACTCGTCTACGAGCAGTACTTC.

This clone was detected only once. The V gene is TRBV28, the J gene TRBJ1-2, with a weak D call TRBD1 (5 bases). Germline CDR1 reads MDHEN; CDR2 reads SYDVKM. Trimming removed 6 bases from V and 10 bases from J, with 15 bases in between. The CDR3 consists of 12 residues. Here the CDR3 reads CASSATDRSYTF. The DNA of the CDR3 is TGTGCCAGCAGCGCGACAGACAGATCCTACACCTTC.

This clone appeared a single time. V is TRBV5-1 and J is TRBJ2-2; 7 nucleotides line up with TRBD1. The ends lost 4 bases at V and 2 bases at J; junction bases unmatched: 5. The CDR3 totals 15 residues. Germline V gene sequence: CDR1 SGHRS, CDR2 YFSETQ. The CDR3 is CASSLGQINTGELFF. DNA of the CDR3: TGCGCCAGCAGCCTGGGACAGATCAACACCGGGGAGCTGTTTTTT.

The rearrangement uses TRBV28 and TRBJ1-3; D possibly corresponds to TRBD1 (5 bases). CDR1 and CDR2 (germline): MDHEN, SYDVKM. This CDR3 has 16 amino acids. The V end was cut by 1 base, the J end by 2 bases, with 12 bases between. In DNA, the CDR3 is TGTGCCAGCAGTTTATTACGGGGCGCAGCTGGAAACACCATATATTTT. Translation gives CASSLLRGAAGNTIYF.

CDR3 DNA sequence: TGTGCCAGCAGTGTTCACAGGGCCGAGATGAACAATGAGCAGTTCTTC. Encoded protein: CASSVHRAEMNNEQFF. The chain is built from TRBV27 and TRBJ2-1, with TRBD1 as a possible D gene (6 bases). The CDR3 extends over 16 amino acids. From germline, CDR1 is MNHEY and CDR2 SMNVEV (reference sequence). Trimming shortened V by 5 bases and J by 5 bases, and 19 bases separated the two germline ends.

V is TRBV5-6 and J is TRBJ1-2; TRBD1 matches 10 bases. This CDR3 has 16 amino acids. The V segment lost 2 bases and the J segment 4 bases; nucleotides outside the gene matches: 8. Germline assignment: CDR1 SGHDT and CDR2 YYEEEE. CDR3 coding DNA: TGTGCCAGCAGCTTATTGGGACAGGGGTTATTCTATGGCTACACCTTC. This translates into CASSLLGQGLFYGYTF. Using reference TRBV5-6 and TRBJ1-2 for the parts outside the CDR3, the full variable domain is DAGVTQSPTHLIKTRGQQVTLRCSPKSGHDTVSWYQQALGQGPQFIFQYYEEEERQRGNFPDRFSGHQFPNYSSELNVNALLLGDSALYLCASSLLGQGLFYGYTFGSGTRLTVV.

The chain has TRBV2 and TRBJ1-2, with D hard to call. Germline V lookup: CDR1 SNHLY, CDR2 FYNNEI. The CDR3 sequence is 15 residues long. The V end lost 7 bases, the J end lost 0 bases, and 15 bases lay between the germline ends. CDR3 nucleotides: TGTGCCAGCAAAGAGAGGAGGGAATCTAACTATGGCTACACCTTC. Protein: CASKERRESNYGYTF.

This clone was detected a few times. The chain links TRBV5-1 to TRBJ1-3, with D possibly being TRBD1 (5 bases). The germline V and J ends were trimmed by 0 bases and 4 bases, with 11 bases remaining between them. In germline, CDR1 is SGHRS, CDR2 YFSETQ. The CDR3 loop spans 15 amino acids. CDR3 DNA sequence: TGCGCCAGCAGCTTGGAGGGACTTCTCGGAAACACCATATATTTT. Amino acids: CASSLEGLLGNTIYF.

The chain uses TRBV9 and TRBJ2-1, with 10 bases fitting TRBD2. The CDR3 runs to 14 residues. The germline V gene has CDR1 SGDLS and CDR2 YYNGEE. Trimming removed 4 bases from V and 8 bases from J; junction bases left unmatched: 6. CDR3 residues: CASSSGLAAHEQFF. Written as DNA, the CDR3 is TGTGCCAGCAGCTCCGGACTAGCGGCACATGAGCAGTTCTTC.

V is TRBV5-1 and J is TRBJ2-3; no clear D. The germline gives CDR1 SGHRS, CDR2 YFSETQ. The length of the CDR3 is 15 residues. V was cut by 0 bases and J by 2 bases, with 10 bases left in between. The CDR3 nucleotides read TGCGCCAGCAGCTTGGCTTCGCCAATCACAGATACGCAGTATTTT. It codes for CASSLASPITDTQYF.

This clone was observed a handful of times. This rearrangement joins TRBV5-5 to TRBJ2-1; no clear D. This CDR3 is built from 14 residues. V was trimmed by 0 bases and J by 4 bases, leaving 8 bases between them. CDR1 and CDR2 (germline): SGHKS, YYEKEE (reference sequence). CDR3 residues: CASSLAQSYNEQFF. The CDR3 DNA sequence: TGTGCCAGCAGCTTGGCGCAGAGTTACAATGAGCAGTTCTTC. Full variable domain (rest looked up from reference TRBV5-5 and TRBJ2-1): DAGVTQSPTHLIKTRGQQVTLRCSPISGHKSVSWYQQVLGQGPQFIFQYYEKEERGRGNFPDRFSARQFPNYSSELNVNALLLGDSALYLCASSLAQSYNEQFFGPGTRLTVL.

This clone appeared once. J is TRBJ1-3 and V is TRBV6-4; D possibly corresponds to TRBD1 (5 bases). The V end was cut by 5 bases, the J end by 2 bases, with 19 bases between. The CDR3 contains 17 residues. Germline lookup yields CDR1 MRHNA and CDR2 SNTAGT. The DNA of the CDR3 is TGTGCCAGCAGTCGACGGTTTTGGGGCACGCCTGGAAACACCATATATTTT. Its translation is CASSRRFWGTPGNTIYF.